This section outlines one T cell receptor (beta chain) sequence together with its context. No antigen is known for it. No per-base quality is available; no much larger clone lies one base away. The collaborating institutions used their own protocols to collect whole blood in K2EDTA tubes. For TCRbeta analysis, collaborators shipped samples as frozen whole blood, isolated PBMCs, or DNA extracted from either of those sample types. The data were taken from a study of blood T cell repertoires in COVID-19 (dated by TCRdb to about 2020). General notes on the study: The collaborator samples originated in the United States, Italy and Spain and spanned the acute and convalescent phases of COVID-19. The prospective study material was composed of cDNA or gDNA derived from T cells, B-cell-depleted T cells, or PBMCs. Deeply sampled blood TCRbeta repertoires from subjects exposed to, actively infected with, or recovered from COVID-19 were included in the dataset. The repertoires were released in a freely available public database meant as a resource for research on the immune response to SARS-CoV-2. Samples were obtained from the ongoing ImmuneRACE study (first 160 participants) and from about 1,300 subjects provided by 6 global collaborators. The sample metadata nearly always contained a de-identified subject ID, COVID-19 status, age in years and sex. Where available, HLA class I and class II types were obtained from metadata supplied by the sample provider rather than from assay-based typing. Overall study results and their limits: The quantity of clinical and demographic metadata differed by source and by participant and was supplied without curation.

At the junction V is shortened by 6 bases and J by 8 bases, with 7 bases in between. Based on the germline V gene (reference sequence), the CDR1 and CDR2 sequences are GTSNPN and SVGIG. From cysteine to phenylalanine, the CDR3 is 10 amino acids long. CDR3 DNA only is kept here, 30 bases in frame from base 1. TCRbeta CDR3 regions were amplified from genomic DNA by means of the immunoSEQ Assay, a bias-controlled multiplex PCR. Per the original workflow: The number of nucleated cells in each sample was estimated from the amplification of reference gene primers within the assay. To quantify the absolute abundance of each unique TCRbeta CDR3 rearrangement, sequence reads were collapsed and filtered. For each sample, productive Simpson clonality was calculated as the square root of Simpson's diversity index across productive rearrangements. The clones in this table, taken by TCRdb from immuneACCESS, are in-frame only. Not every clone is retained; where verified, under half of the shortfall comes from an unresolved V gene, and the cause of the rest is unknown. Clone size and V and J calls were adopted from that table, with D and trimming inferred from the DNA. This sample has some 270,000 clones in its table, and approximately 88% of those were observed once. The ten largest clones take up roughly 2.1% of the sample.

The sample consisted of peripheral blood. This clonotype was sampled from a man between 50 and 59 years old with acute or convalescent COVID-19. This chain is built from TRBV30 and TRBJ1-4; the D region possibly corresponds to TRBD1 (5 bases align). The nucleotides are TGTGCCTGTTACAGGGAAAAACTGTTTTTT. It specifies CACYREKLFF.